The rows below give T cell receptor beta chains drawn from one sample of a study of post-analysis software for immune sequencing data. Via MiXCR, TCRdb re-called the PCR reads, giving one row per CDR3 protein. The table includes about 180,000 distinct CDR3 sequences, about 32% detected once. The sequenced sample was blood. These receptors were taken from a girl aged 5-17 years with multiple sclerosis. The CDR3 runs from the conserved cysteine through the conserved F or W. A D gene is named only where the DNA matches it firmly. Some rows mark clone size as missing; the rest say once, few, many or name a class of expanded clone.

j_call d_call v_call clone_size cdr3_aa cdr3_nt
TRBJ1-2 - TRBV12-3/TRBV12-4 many CASTRQGWGGYTF TGTGCCAGCACCAGGCAGGGTTGGGGTGGCTACACCTTC
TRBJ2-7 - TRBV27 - CASSLAGPYEQYF TGTGCCAGCAGTTTGGCAGGCCCCTACGAGCAGTACTTC
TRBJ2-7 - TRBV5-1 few CASSLNAEKEYSYEQYF TGCGCCAGCAGCTTGAATGCGGAAAAGGAATACTCCTACGAGCAGTACTTC
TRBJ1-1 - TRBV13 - CASSSRTRGVNTEAFF TGTGCCAGCAGCTCTAGGACCAGGGGCGTCAACACTGAAGCTTTCTTT
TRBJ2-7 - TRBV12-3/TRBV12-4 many CASSSLRMGDEQYF TGTGCCAGCAGTTCCTTAAGAATGGGGGACGAGCAGTACTTC
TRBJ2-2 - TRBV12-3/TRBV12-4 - CAIKTANTGELFF TGTGCCATCAAGACCGCGAACACCGGGGAGCTGTTTTTT
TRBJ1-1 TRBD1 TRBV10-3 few CAIRAGGGFEAFF TGTGCCATCAGGGCAGGGGGGGGGTTTGAAGCTTTCTTT
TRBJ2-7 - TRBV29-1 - CSVAPPGGSRSYEQYF TGCAGCGTTGCCCCCCCCGGCGGGTCGCGCTCCTACGAGCAGTACTTC
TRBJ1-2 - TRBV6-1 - CASSASSWDVNYGYTF TGTGCCAGCAGTGCGTCCTCCTGGGACGTTAACTATGGCTACACCTTC
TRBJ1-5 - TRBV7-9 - CASSSTDSSNQPQHF TGTGCCAGCAGCTCTACGGACAGCTCCAATCAGCCCCAGCATTTT
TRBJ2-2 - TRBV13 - CASSFRNTGELFF TGTGCCAGCAGCTTTCGAAACACCGGGGAGCTGTTTTTT
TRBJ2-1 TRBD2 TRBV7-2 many CASSLHPGLAGAEQFF TGTGCCAGCAGCTTACACCCGGGACTAGCGGGGGCAGAGCAGTTCTTC
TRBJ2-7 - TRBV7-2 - CTSSLAVGGGYEQYF TGTACCAGCAGCTTAGCGGTCGGAGGAGGGTACGAGCAGTACTTC
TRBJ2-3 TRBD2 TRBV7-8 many CASSLLAGGTDTQYF TGTGCCAGCAGTTTACTAGCGGGAGGCACAGATACGCAGTATTTT
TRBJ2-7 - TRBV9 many CASSLGGSSYEQYF TGTGCCAGCAGCCTCGGTGGAAGCTCCTACGAGCAGTACTTC
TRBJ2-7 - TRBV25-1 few CASSEWETPGQYF TGTGCCAGCAGTGAATGGGAAACTCCTGGCCAGTACTTC
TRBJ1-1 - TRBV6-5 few CASSPSRVLGAFF TGTGCCAGCAGTCCCAGCCGGGTTCTTGGAGCTTTCTTT
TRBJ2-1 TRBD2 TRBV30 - CAWSVSGSATSEQFF TGTGCCTGGAGTGTAAGCGGGAGCGCAACCAGTGAGCAGTTCTTC
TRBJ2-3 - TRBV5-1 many CASSSRGMSTDTQYF TGCGCCAGCAGCTCCAGGGGTATGAGCACAGATACGCAGTATTTT
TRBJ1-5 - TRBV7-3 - CASSPLGREDGQPQHF TGTGCCAGCAGCCCCCTTGGCAGGGAAGATGGTCAGCCCCAGCATTTT
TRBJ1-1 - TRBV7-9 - CASSPSPGSIPEAFF TGTGCCAGCAGCCCAAGCCCAGGGAGTATCCCTGAAGCTTTCTTT
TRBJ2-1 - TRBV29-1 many CSVSNNEQFF TGCAGCGTCTCTAACAATGAGCAGTTCTTC
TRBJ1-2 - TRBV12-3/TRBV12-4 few CVSLLGGDGYTF TGTGTCAGCCTCCTGGGGGGCGATGGCTACACCTTC
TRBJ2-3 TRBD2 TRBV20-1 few CSARRSSGLRGDTQYF TGCAGTGCTAGGCGCAGTAGCGGGCTTAGGGGAGATACGCAGTATTTT
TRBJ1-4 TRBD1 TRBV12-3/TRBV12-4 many CASSPRTGLREKLFF TGTGCCAGCAGTCCTCGGACAGGGTTACGGGAAAAACTGTTTTTT
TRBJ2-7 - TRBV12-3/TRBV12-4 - CATSSGFWQYF TGTGCCACAAGTTCGGGTTTTTGGCAGTACTTC
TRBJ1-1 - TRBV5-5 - CASSLTIWTEAFF TGTGCCAGCAGCTTGACTATTTGGACTGAAGCTTTCTTT
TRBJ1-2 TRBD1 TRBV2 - CASSPQGSGYTF TGTGCCAGCAGCCCACAGGGGAGTGGCTACACCTTC
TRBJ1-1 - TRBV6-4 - CASRSGTEAFF TGTGCCAGCAGATCGGGGACTGAAGCTTTCTTT
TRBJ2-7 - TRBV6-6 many CASLQGYEQYF TGTGCCAGCCTACAGGGTTACGAGCAGTACTTC
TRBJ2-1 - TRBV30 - CAWSVRVSGEQFF TGTGCCTGGAGTGTCCGGGTGTCGGGTGAGCAGTTCTTC
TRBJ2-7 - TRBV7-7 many CASSLAGEAEQYF TGTGCCAGCAGCTTAGCTGGGGAGGCGGAGCAGTACTTC
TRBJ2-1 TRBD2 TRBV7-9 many CASSSRGLAVYNEQFF TGTGCCAGCAGCTCCCGGGGACTAGCAGTCTACAATGAGCAGTTCTTC
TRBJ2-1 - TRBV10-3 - CAISPRDTPYNEQFF TGTGCCATCAGTCCCCGGGATACCCCCTACAATGAGCAGTTCTTC
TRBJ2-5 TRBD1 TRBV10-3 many CAISGGTGRETQYF TGTGCCATCAGTGGAGGGACAGGGAGGGAGACCCAGTACTTC